These 23 T cell receptor beta chains were all obtained from the same sample, sequenced in a study of blood T cells in healthy people across ages (dated by TCRdb to about 2015). Libraries were prepared through 5' RACE. The sequencing machine was an Illumina HiSeq 2500. A second PCR of roughly 7 to 11 cycles was performed with a sample-barcoded 5' primer and a J-beta primer mix. TCRdb's own reprocessing of the public reads used fastp at Q25 and MiXCR and kept productive beta chains. Entries that share a CDR3 protein sequence are merged under the most common genes and DNA. Present in this sample are some 860,000 distinct CDR3 sequences, just over 55% of which were seen just once. The leading ten clones occupy approximately 24% of the sample. The sequenced sample consisted of blood. These receptors were collected from a man aged 40-55 years in good health.

V usage is TRBV12-3 or TRBV12-4 and J usage is TRBJ1-2; D is ambiguous. The ends were cut back, 5 bases at V and 4 bases at J, with 11 bases in the middle. This CDR3 comprises 13 residues. CDR3 in amino acids: CASSTVRGYGYTF. CDR3 sequence (DNA): TGTGCCAGCAGTACCGTAAGAGGCTATGGCTACACCTTC.

J is TRBJ2-7 and V is TRBV28; 7 bases fit TRBD1. With the DNA end fitting TRBJ2-4 better, the J assignment may be wrong. The CDR3 consists of 14 residues. The V gene's germline CDR1 is MDHEN and CDR2 SYDVKM. For the CDR3, the DNA is TGTGCCAGCAGTGCGACAGGGTTGGAAAACATTCAGTACTTC. This encodes CASSATGLENIQYF.

The chain has TRBV29-1 and TRBJ1-2; weak D call: TRBD1 (5 bases). With 4 bases removed from V and 1 base from J, the gap between germline ends came to 7 bases. The CDR3 has 12 residues. Looked up from germline, CDR1 is SQVTM and CDR2 is ANQGSEA. The CDR3 DNA is TGCAGCGTTGTGCAGGGTAACTATGGCTACACCTTC. This codes for CSVVQGNYGYTF. Filled out from reference TRBV29-1 and TRBJ1-2, the complete variable domain reads SAVISQKPSRDICQRGTSLTIQCQVDSQVTMMFWYRQQPGQSLTLIATANQGSEATYESGFVIDKFPISRPNLTFSTLTVSNMSPEDSSIYLCSVVQGNYGYTFGSGTRLTVV.

The rearrangement links TRBV28 to TRBJ1-2; no clear D. V lost 2 bases and J lost 0, with 7 bases in between. Germline V gives CDR1 MDHEN, CDR2 SYDVKM. This CDR3 has 14 amino acids. The CDR3 reads CASSLEDTNYGYTF. Here the CDR3 DNA reads TGTGCCAGCAGTTTAGAGGATACTAACTATGGCTACACCTTC.

The V gene is TRBV7-9, the J gene TRBJ2-2; D gene unclear. The germline V gene has CDR1 SEHNR and CDR2 FQNEAQ (reference sequence). V lost 5 bases and J 2 bases, leaving 18 bases between the germline ends. CDR3 size: 17 residues. The CDR3 DNA follows: TGTGCCAGCAGCACCTCCCATCCAACCAGAAACACCGGGGAGCTGTTTTTT. The encoded protein is CASSTSHPTRNTGELFF.

The chain has TRBV28 and TRBJ1-1, with 8 bases that match TRBD1. The CDR3 covers 12 residues. The germline V gene encodes CDR1 MDHEN and CDR2 SYDVKM. The V and J ends lost 11 bases and 4 bases, in that order; junction bases with no gene match: 6. Here the CDR3 DNA reads TGTGCCGGAAAAACAGGGGGCACTGAAGCTTTCTTT. Protein sequence: CAGKTGGTEAFF. Full variable domain (outside the CDR3, taken from reference TRBV28 and TRBJ1-1): DVKVTQSSRYLVKRTGEKVFLECVQDMDHENMFWYRQDPGLGLRLIYFSYDVKMKEKGDIPEGYSVSREKKERFSLILESASTNQTSMYLCAGKTGGTEAFFGQGTRLTVV.

The chain carries TRBV20-1 and TRBJ2-5; D is undetermined. This CDR3 region has 15 residues. CDR1 and CDR2 from the germline V gene are DFQATT and SNEGSKA (reference sequence). V was pared by 0 bases and J by 2 bases, with 13 bases between. The CDR3 coding sequence is TGCAGTGCTAGAGATGGAAGGGAACCACAAGAGACCCAGTACTTC. Its translation: CSARDGREPQETQYF.

This clonotype was seen only once. The CDR3 spells CASSSPVTGGINEKLFF. CDR3 bases: TGTGCCAGCAGCTCCCCGGTGACGGGGGGCATTAATGAAAAACTGTTTTTT. The rearrangement joins TRBV7-2 to TRBJ1-4, with D possibly matching TRBD1 (6 bases). This CDR3 comprises 17 residues. Deletions cut 4 bases from V and 4 bases from J, with 19 bases between. Germline V gene lookup returns CDR1 SGHTA and CDR2 FQGNSA.

This clonotype was counted a single time. CDR3 nucleotide sequence: TGTGCCAGCAGCTCCCCCAGGCGAGAGACCCAGTTCTTC. Amino acid sequence: CASSSPRRETQFF. The J gene is TRBJ2-1, the V gene TRBV7-2; no clear D. This CDR3 is built from 13 residues. V was trimmed by 4 bases and J by 13 bases, leaving 17 bases between them. CDR1 and CDR2 from the germline V gene are SGHTA and FQGNSA.

V is TRBV9 and J is TRBJ2-1, with D possibly being TRBD2 (5 bases). Looked up from germline, CDR1 is SGDLS and CDR2 is YYNGEE. The CDR3 length is 15 residues. Trimming cost V 0 bases and J 5 bases, with 12 bases left between them. The CDR3 spells CASSVGLDWDNEQFF. DNA for the CDR3: TGTGCCAGCAGCGTAGGGTTGGACTGGGACAATGAGCAGTTCTTC.

J is TRBJ1-1 and V is TRBV4-3, with D possibly TRBD1 on 5 matching bases. Germline V CDR1 and CDR2: LGHNA, YSLEER. Trimming stripped 3 bases from V and 6 bases from J, with 11 bases between. The CDR3 totals 13 residues. The CDR3 bases are TGCGCCAGCAGCCAGGCGGGGGGTCCTGAAGCTTTCTTT. This gives the protein CASSQAGGPEAFF.

CDR3 DNA: TGCAGTGCTAGAGTCTCGGTGGGGACCGCTGGGGCCAACGTCCTGACTTTC. Translating gives CSARVSVGTAGANVLTF. V is TRBV20-1 and J is TRBJ2-6, with D perhaps matching TRBD1 or TRBD2 (5 bases each). V was shortened by 1 base and J by 2 bases, with 15 bases between the two germline ends. This CDR3 comprises 17 residues. Germline CDR1 reads DFQATT; CDR2 reads SNEGSKA (reference sequence).

V gene TRBV11-3 combines with J gene TRBJ2-1; 9 bases agree with TRBD2. Trimming removed 1 base from V and 8 bases from J; junction bases left unmatched: 9. The CDR3 is 16 amino acids. The germline V gene has CDR1 SGHNT and CDR2 YENEEA. The CDR3 DNA follows: TGTGCCAGCAGCTTAGTAGGTGGCGGGGGGGCCGATGAGCAGTTCTTC. This encodes CASSLVGGGGADEQFF.

This chain uses TRBV20-1 with TRBJ2-5, with D perhaps matching TRBD1 or TRBD2 (6 bases each). Germline V gene sequence: CDR1 DFQATT, CDR2 SNEGSKA (reference sequence). The length of the CDR3 is 16 residues. Trimming took off 5 bases at V and 2 bases at J, with 21 bases between the two ends. The CDR3 nucleotides are TGCAGTGCTCGCTTTTGGGGGCGGGAAAATCAAGAGACCCAGTACTTC. This translates into CSARFWGRENQETQYF.

The CDR3 sequence is CASSQGGKGNTEAFF. In DNA, the CDR3 is TGTGCCAGCAGCCAAGGGGGGAAGGGGAACACTGAAGCTTTCTTT. V and J are TRBV3-1 and TRBJ1-1; tentative D call: TRBD1 (5 bases). V lost 1 base and J 1 base, leaving 10 bases between the germline ends. The CDR3 has 15 residues. Germline-derived CDR1 and CDR2 are LGHDT and YNNKEL (reference sequence).

J is TRBJ1-2 and V is TRBV20-1; 9 positions agree with TRBD1. V shed 6 bases and J 7 bases; nucleotides not matched to a gene: 9. Germline V gene sequence: CDR1 DFQATT, CDR2 SNEGSKA (reference sequence). The CDR3 is 13 residues long. CDR3 residues: CSARNTGGGGYTF. CDR3 sequence (DNA): TGCAGTGCCAGAAATACAGGGGGCGGTGGCTACACCTTC.

This clonotype was detected a few times. The CDR3 here is CASLRTGGTDTQYF. The CDR3 nucleotides are TGTGCCAGCCTCCGGACAGGCGGAACAGATACGCAGTATTTT. The chain links TRBV28 to TRBJ2-3, with 7 bases identical to TRBD1. There are 14 residues in the CDR3. Germline values: CDR1 MDHEN, CDR2 SYDVKM. The V segment lost 8 bases and the J segment 3 bases; nucleotides outside the gene matches: 8.

This clonotype has more than one count but fewer than ten. The J gene is TRBJ2-7, the V gene TRBV20-1, with 10 nucleotides matching TRBD2. This CDR3 has 14 amino acids. Per germline, CDR1 DFQATT and CDR2 SNEGSKA (reference sequence). After removal of 3 bases from V and 4 bases from J, the junction contained 6 bases not matched to a gene. As DNA, the CDR3 is TGCAGTGCTAGTGGAGGAGCGGGAGGGTACGAGCAGTACTTC. Protein sequence: CSASGGAGGYEQYF.

The J gene is TRBJ2-5, the V gene TRBV21-1; TRBD2 was called by the table and not checked on the DNA. TRBV21-1 is a pseudogene segment. The CDR3 has 18 residues. DNA of the CDR3: TGTGCCAGCAGCAATGTAATGGGACTAGCAATGGGGGAAGAGACCCAGTACTTC. Protein product: CASSNVMGLAMGEETQYF.

The rearrangement uses TRBV9 and TRBJ2-7, with D perhaps matching TRBD1 or TRBD2 (6 bases each). CDR3 length equals 15 residues. The germline gives CDR1 SGDLS, CDR2 YYNGEE. V was pared by 4 bases and J by 6 bases, with 20 bases between. CDR3 sequence (DNA): TGTGCCAGCAGCAAACGACAGGTGGGGGGAGCCGAGCAGTACTTC. This gives the protein CASSKRQVGGAEQYF.

The chain is built from TRBV29-1 and TRBJ2-2; D is unresolved. CDR1 and CDR2 from the germline V gene are SQVTM and ANQGSEA. There are 13 residues in the CDR3. Trimming shortened V by 5 bases and J by 2 bases, and 9 bases separated the two germline ends. DNA of the CDR3: TGCAGCGTTTTACTGCCCAACACCGGGGAGCTGTTTTTT. Translated, it gives CSVLLPNTGELFF.

The gene calls are TRBV9 and TRBJ1-4, with a weak D call TRBD1 (5 bases). CDR3 length: 14 residues. V dropped 4 bases and J dropped 7 bases, with 14 bases sitting between them. The V gene's germline CDR1 is SGDLS and CDR2 YYNGEE. The CDR3 is CASSPGPPPEKLFF. CDR3 in DNA: TGTGCCAGCAGCCCAGGGCCACCCCCTGAAAAACTGTTTTTT.

This sequence joins TRBV6-5 and TRBJ2-2; 7 nucleotides align to TRBD1. The CDR3 length is 14 residues. The germline V gene encodes CDR1 MNHEY and CDR2 SVGAGI. The trim removed 7 bases at V and 2 bases at J, leaving 4 bases unmatched. CDR3: CASKEGANTGELFF. In DNA form, the CDR3 reads TGTGCCAGCAAAGAGGGGGCTAACACCGGGGAGCTGTTTTTT.